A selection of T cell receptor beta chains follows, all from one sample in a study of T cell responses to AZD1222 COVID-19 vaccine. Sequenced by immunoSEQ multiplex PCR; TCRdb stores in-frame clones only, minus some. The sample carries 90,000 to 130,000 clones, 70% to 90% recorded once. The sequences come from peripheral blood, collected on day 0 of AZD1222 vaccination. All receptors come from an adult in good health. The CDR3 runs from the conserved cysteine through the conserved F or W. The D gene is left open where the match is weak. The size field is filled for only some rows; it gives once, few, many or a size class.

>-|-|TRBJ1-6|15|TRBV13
CASSVRSGSRSPLHF
TGTGCCAGCAGCGTGCGGTCGGGCAGCCGTTCACCCCTCCACTTT
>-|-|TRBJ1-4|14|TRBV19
CASSIQADNEKLFF
TGTGCCAGTAGTATACAAGCCGACAATGAAAAACTGTTTTTT
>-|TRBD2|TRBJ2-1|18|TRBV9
CASSVASGATYSYNEQFF
TGTGCCAGCAGCGTAGCTAGCGGAGCAACCTACTCCTACAATGAGCAGTTCTTC
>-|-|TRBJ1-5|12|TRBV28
CASSLLRQPQHF
TGTGCCAGCAGTTTATTGCGACAGCCCCAGCATTTT
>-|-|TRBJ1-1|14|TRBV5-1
CASSLVGGDTEAFF
TGCGCCAGCAGCTTGGTTGGTGGTGACACTGAAGCTTTCTTT
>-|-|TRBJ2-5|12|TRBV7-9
CASSPTGWEQYF
TGTGCCAGCAGCCCCACGGGGTGGGAGCAGTACTTC
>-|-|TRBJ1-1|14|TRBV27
CASSPRVMGTEAFF
TGTGCCAGCAGCCCCAGGGTAATGGGCACTGAAGCTTTCTTT
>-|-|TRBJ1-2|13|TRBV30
CAWSSTLLYGYTF
TGTGCCTGGAGTTCTACCCTCCTTTATGGCTACACCTTC
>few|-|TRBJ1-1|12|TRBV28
CASSLGIAEAFF
TGTGCCAGCAGTTTGGGGATTGCTGAAGCTTTCTTT
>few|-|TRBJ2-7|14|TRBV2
CASMEGSPFYEQYF
TGTGCCAGCATGGAGGGGTCCCCCTTCTACGAGCAGTACTTC
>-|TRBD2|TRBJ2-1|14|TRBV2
CASSPATSGAEQFF
TGTGCCAGCAGTCCTGCTACTAGCGGAGCAGAGCAGTTCTTC
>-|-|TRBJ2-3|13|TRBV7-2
CASSLGTPDTQYF
TGTGCCAGCAGCCTCGGGACCCCAGATACGCAGTATTTT
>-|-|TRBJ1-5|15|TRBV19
CASSIKSRGNQPQHF
TGTGCCAGTAGTATAAAATCCAGAGGCAATCAGCCCCAGCATTTT
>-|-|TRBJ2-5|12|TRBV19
CASSITGQTQYF
TGTGCCAGTAGTATTACAGGGCAGACCCAGTACTTC
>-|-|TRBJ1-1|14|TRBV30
CAWSFVNGYTEAFF
TGTGCCTGGAGCTTTGTAAACGGTTACACTGAAGCTTTCTTT
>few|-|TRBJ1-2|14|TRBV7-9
CASSPQGSYYGYTF
TGTGCCAGCAGCCCCCAGGGCAGTTACTATGGCTACACCTTC
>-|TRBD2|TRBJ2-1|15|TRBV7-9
CASSKTSGSRSEQFF
TGTGCCAGCAGTAAAACTAGCGGGAGCCGGAGTGAGCAGTTCTTC
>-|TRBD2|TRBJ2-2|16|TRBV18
CASSPPPAGVAGELFF
TGTGCCAGCTCACCACCCCCAGCGGGAGTGGCCGGGGAGCTGTTTTTT
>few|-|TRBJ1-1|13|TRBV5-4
CASSPDRTWGAFF
TGTGCCAGCAGCCCTGACAGGACCTGGGGAGCTTTCTTT
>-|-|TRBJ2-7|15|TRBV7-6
CASSLAGVGGYEQYF
TGTGCCAGCAGCTTAGCGGGGGTAGGAGGCTACGAGCAGTACTTC
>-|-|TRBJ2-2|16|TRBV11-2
CASSLWVRVNTGELFF
TGTGCCAGCAGCTTATGGGTCAGAGTAAACACCGGGGAGCTGTTTTTT
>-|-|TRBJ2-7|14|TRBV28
CASSPFKSPYEQYF
TGTGCCAGCAGTCCGTTTAAGAGCCCCTACGAGCAGTACTTC
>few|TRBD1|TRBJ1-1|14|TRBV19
CASSIKDRGSEAFF
TGTGCCAGTAGTATAAAGGACAGGGGCTCTGAAGCTTTCTTT
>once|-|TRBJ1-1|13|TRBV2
CASSPWGANEAFF
TGTGCCAGCAGTCCCTGGGGGGCAAATGAAGCTTTCTTT
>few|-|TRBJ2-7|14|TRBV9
CASSVTPSSYEQYF
TGTGCCAGCAGCGTAACTCCCAGCTCCTACGAGCAGTACTTC
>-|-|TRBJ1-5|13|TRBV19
CATGRGTNQPQHF
TGTGCCACCGGCAGGGGAACCAATCAGCCCCAGCATTTT
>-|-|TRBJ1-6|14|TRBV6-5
CASRNRAGDSPLHF
TGTGCCAGCCGAAACAGGGCGGGAGATTCACCCCTCCACTTT
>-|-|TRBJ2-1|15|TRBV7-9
CASSPRLAPTNEQFF
TGTGCCAGCAGCCCCAGACTCGCTCCCACCAATGAGCAGTTCTTC
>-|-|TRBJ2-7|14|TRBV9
CASSVFRDSYEQYF
TGTGCCAGCAGCGTATTCCGGGATTCCTACGAGCAGTACTTC